This T cell receptor beta chain was recorded in a study of CD4 T cells in relation to SARS-CoV-2 and coronaviruses (dated by TCRdb to the early 2020s). Study-level background: In the ViraFEST assay, PBMCs were cultured with antigen for 10 days, after which TCR beta CDR3s were sequenced to identify antigen-specific clonal expansions. The negative reference condition was either a culture with an HIV-1 Nef peptide pool or a culture with no peptide. Shared crossreactive spike epitopes were mapped to their HLA restriction using patient-derived lymphoblastoid cell lines. The study assessed, at the TCR clonotype level, memory CD4+ T cell crossreactivity between SARS-CoV-2 and common cold coronavirus spike proteins. The Adaptive Biotechnologies TCR-sequencing kit was used for samples from three pre-COVID donors and for the naive versus memory experiments, whereas the other data were Illumina-based. Expansion assays from other donors in the study were sequenced with a different, Illumina-based TCR-beta assay.

For this clone: This clone's antigen is unknown. Base quality data are lacking; no much larger clone is found one base away.

The protocol used for the library was the immunoSEQ multiplex PCR assay. In the original analysis: During preprocessing, nonproductive sequences were removed, as were CDR3s that did not start with C, did not end with F or W, or were shorter than 7 amino acids. The MANAFEST web app was used to call antigen-specific clonotypes on the basis of expansion compared with the reference and with other culture wells. To be counted as positive, a clone had to show significant expansion compared with the reference culture, at an FDR below 0.05, in 2 of 3 replicate wells. For a clone to be considered positive, significant expansion relative to all other tandem wells and an odds ratio above 5 were also required. After three terminal residues were trimmed from each end, CDR3 homology was quantified as pairwise Levenshtein distance using the stringdist R package. TCRdb obtained this table from immuneACCESS and retained in-frame rearrangements with V and J assigned. These tables miss some clones; where compared with another copy, unresolved V genes account for less than half of the shortfall, and the remainder is unexplained. V and J calls and clone size are copied from that table; D and trimming were computed from the DNA. The sample data list about 29,000 clones, and 70% to 80% of these were observed just once. Roughly 15% of the sample belongs to the ten largest clones.

CD4+ T cells from unexposed donors were collected before the COVID-19 pandemic (2011-2018). The EasySep CD4+ T cell isolation kit was used to isolate CD4+ T cells once the cultures had run for 10 to 11 days. As far as cell numbers permitted, CD4+ T cells from unexposed donors were tested for reactivity against SARS-CoV-2 S and N as well as four spike pools from common cold coronaviruses. PBMCs were cultured at under 2.5 million per well in IMDM supplemented with 5% human AB serum and 10 IU/ml IL-2. Half of the culture medium was replaced with fresh IL-2-containing medium on days 3 and 7. Each peptide culture condition was generally run in triplicate replicate wells. Leukapheresis product for the unexposed donors was bought commercially. Ficoll-Paque PLUS gradient centrifugation was used to isolate PBMCs from leukapheresis product or whole blood. PBMCs were either used fresh in the expansion assay or cryopreserved at -140 degrees C. The QIAamp Micro DNA Kit was used to extract genomic DNA from the CD4+ T cells.

Broad study findings and their caveats: Significantly weaker SARS-CoV-2-driven expansion was shown by crossreactive clones than by monoreactive clones, consistent with antigenic imprinting. Memory CD4+ clonotypes crossrecognizing SARS-CoV-2 and at least one common cold coronavirus spike were found in around 65% of donors. Because the crossreactivity analysis focused on spike protein, crossreactivity against other viral proteins was not assessed. No donor contributed both pre-pandemic and post-infection samples, which limited tracing the source of pre-existing responses. Small numbers of patients and of tested TCRs limited the study.

The sequence came from a human donor in good health. Sequenced material: CD4+ T cells from PBMCs, cultured in vitro.

The sequence in DNA is TGTGCCAGCAGGGGAGGGAGGACAACGGGGCGGTACGAGCAGTACTTC. Its amino acids are CASRGGRTTGRYEQYF. The chain is made from TRBV27 and TRBJ2-7; 7 of the junction bases match TRBD2. Germline trimming amounts to 6 bases on V and 4 bases on J, with 15 as the count of junction bases outside the gene matches. From the germline V gene (reference sequence), CDR1 is MNHEY and CDR2 is SMNVEV. Including the terminal cysteine and phenylalanine, the CDR3 comprises 16 residues. The kept DNA is CDR3 alone, 48 bases in frame from the first base.